This paragraph covers one TCR beta chain sequence. Its antigen is currently unknown. V was clipped by 4 bases and J by 6 bases, with 22 bases between them. Germline V lookup: CDR1 SGHRS, CDR2 YFSETQ. The CDR3 covers 16 residues. The data belong to a study of beta chain features in type 1 diabetes. Study results and caveats: All four CD4+ subsets from Type 1 diabetes patients carried moderately but significantly shorter TCRB CDR3s. PCR may have favored shorter templates equally in patients and controls. Sequencing the cDNA could make cells with high TCR expression show up more than they should.

Expressed TCRB transcripts were sequenced because the isolated RNA had all been reverse transcribed beforehand. Data came from immunoSEQ multiplex PCR; TCRdb stores just in-frame clones and leaves some out. This sample has roughly 700,000 clones; roughly 13% occur once, and the top ten carry around 0.022%. CD45RO/CCR7/CD25/CD127/CD95/CD27 staining was used to isolate CD4+ naive, central memory, regulatory and stem cell-like memory cells by sorting. The genes are TRBV5-1 and TRBJ1-2; TRBD1 is a possible D gene (6 bases). The receptor was isolated from a man aged 18 to 29 with type 1 diabetes. The sample was naive CD4+ T cells from blood. CDR3 coding DNA: TGCGCCAGCAGCCCGGGACAAATGGATTTCGGGGATGGCTACACCTTC. Protein product: CASSPGQMDFGDGYTF.